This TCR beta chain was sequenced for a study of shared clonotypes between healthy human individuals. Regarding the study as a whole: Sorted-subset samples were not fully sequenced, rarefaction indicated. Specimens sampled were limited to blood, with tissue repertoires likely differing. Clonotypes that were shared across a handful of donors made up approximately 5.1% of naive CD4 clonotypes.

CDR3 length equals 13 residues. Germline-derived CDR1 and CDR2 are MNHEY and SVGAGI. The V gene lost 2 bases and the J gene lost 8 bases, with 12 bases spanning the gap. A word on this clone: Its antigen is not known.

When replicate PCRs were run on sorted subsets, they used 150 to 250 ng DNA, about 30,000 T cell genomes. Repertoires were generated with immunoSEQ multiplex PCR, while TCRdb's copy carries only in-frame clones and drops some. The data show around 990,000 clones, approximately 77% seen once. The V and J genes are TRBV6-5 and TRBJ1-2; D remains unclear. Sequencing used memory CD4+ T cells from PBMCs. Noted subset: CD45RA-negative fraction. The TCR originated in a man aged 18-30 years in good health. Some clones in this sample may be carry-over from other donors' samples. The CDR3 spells CASSYAHGPGYTF. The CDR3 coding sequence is TGTGCCAGCAGTTACGCCCACGGCCCAGGCTACACCTTC.